Listed below are T cell receptor beta chains from one sample, sequenced in a study of response to subunit inactivated influenza vaccine. TCRdb fed the RT-PCR reads into MiXCR, producing one record per CDR3 protein. The table lists 300,000 to 350,000 distinct CDR3 sequences, 22% of them singletons. This specimen was PBMCs from blood, taken about 20 months after vaccination. The source of these receptors is a man between 50 and 75 years old who received an inactivated influenza vaccine. CDR3s include the opening cysteine and the closing phenylalanine or tryptophan. D genes are given only for firm matches. Some rows have no size entry. The others give once, few or many, or a class for an expanded clone.

d_gene,j_gene,abundance,v_gene,CDR3nt,CDR3aa
TRBD1,TRBJ2-7,.,TRBV18,TGTGCCAGCTCAGAAGGGACAGGGGGCCGCGAGCAGTACTTC,CASSEGTGGREQYF
TRBD1,TRBJ1-2,.,TRBV6-5,TGTGCCAGCAGTTACTCGAAGGGACAGGGAAGCTATGGCTACACCTTC,CASSYSKGQGSYGYTF
.,TRBJ2-3,.,TRBV6-2/TRBV6-3,TGTGCCAGCAGTTTCTGGGACGCGTCCTACACAGATACGCAGTATTTT,CASSFWDASYTDTQYF
.,TRBJ2-7,.,TRBV28,TGTGCCAGCAGTTCAACCCACGACACCTCCTACGAGCAGTACTTC,CASSSTHDTSYEQYF
.,TRBJ1-1,few,TRBV18,TGTGCCAGCTCACCCTCGAGGGGGATCACTGAAGCTTTCTTT,CASSPSRGITEAFF
.,TRBJ1-5,few,TRBV18,TGTGCCAGCTCACCAGAGGTCTTCCAGCCCCAGCATTTT,CASSPEVFQPQHF
.,TRBJ1-2,few,TRBV15,TGTGCCACCAGCAGAGATGCGGGGTGGTCGGGTGGCTACACCTTC,CATSRDAGWSGGYTF
.,TRBJ1-2,.,TRBV2,TGTGCCAGCAGGGCGAGGGGAGCTAACTATGGCTACACCTTC,CASRARGANYGYTF
.,TRBJ2-1,.,TRBV20-1,TGCAGTGCCATCCTTAGCAAAAGCTCCTACAATGAGCAGTTCTTC,CSAILSKSSYNEQFF
.,TRBJ2-5,.,TRBV27,TGTGCCAGCAGTTTATTTCCGGGGGCAAGACAAGAGACCCAGTACTTC,CASSLFPGARQETQYF
TRBD1,TRBJ1-1,many,TRBV5-1,TGCGCCAGCAGCTTGGCCGGACAGGATCCTGAAGCTTTCTTT,CASSLAGQDPEAFF
TRBD1,TRBJ1-3,few,TRBV18,TGTGCCAGCTCAGCCCCGGGACAGAAGTTCTCTGGAAACACCATATATTTT,CASSAPGQKFSGNTIYF
TRBD2,TRBJ2-5,.,TRBV3-1,TGTGCCAGCAGCCAAGGGGGTTCTAGCGGCAAAGAGACCCAGTACTTC,CASSQGGSSGKETQYF
.,TRBJ2-4,few,TRBV28,TGTGCCAGCAGTTACAAGTTTGCACTAGCCAAAAACATTCAGTACTTC,CASSYKFALAKNIQYF
TRBD1,TRBJ1-1,.,TRBV5-1,TGCGCCAGCAGCGCTTGGACAGGGGGTCCGAACACTGAAGCTTTCTTT,CASSAWTGGPNTEAFF
TRBD1,TRBJ1-2,.,TRBV6-1,TGTGCCAGCAGTAATACCCAGGGGGAGATGCGGGGCTACACCTTC,CASSNTQGEMRGYTF
.,TRBJ2-2,.,TRBV28,TGTGCCAGCAGTTTAACTAGGTCCGGGGAGCTGTTTTTT,CASSLTRSGELFF
.,TRBJ2-7,.,TRBV20-1,TGCAGTGCTAGAGACAACCGCAGAGGGACAAATTCCTACGAGCAGTACTTC,CSARDNRRGTNSYEQYF
.,TRBJ1-6,.,TRBV20-1,TGCAGTGCTAAGGACAGTAATAATTCACCCCTCCACTTT,CSAKDSNNSPLHF
.,TRBJ1-3,few,TRBV7-2,TGTGCCAGCAGCCCCCCGGGGTTCTCTGGAAACACCATATATTTT,CASSPPGFSGNTIYF
TRBD1,TRBJ1-3,few,TRBV10-3,TGTGCCATCAGTCCAGGGGGCAGCTCTGGAAACACCATATATTTT,CAISPGGSSGNTIYF
.,TRBJ1-2,many,TRBV18,TGTGCCAGCTCACCACCCGAGAGTTTTTCTGGTGGCTACACCTTC,CASSPPESFSGGYTF
.,TRBJ1-5,.,TRBV10-3,TGTGCCATCAGTGAGTCGGCCCAGAGGCAGCCCCAGCATTTT,CAISESAQRQPQHF